This T cell receptor (beta chain) emerged from a study of prognosis after radiotherapy for stage I lung cancer. Overall study: The authors enrolled stage I non-small cell lung cancer patients between April 2018 and 2019. Among the enrolled patients, 13 to 15 had newly diagnosed primary stage I lung tumors, while five or six had oligometastatic NSCLC following surgical resection of the primary tumor. The patients comprised 13 men and five or six women, spanning ages roughly 53 to 84 and having a median of approximately 70 years.

By two-round multiplex PCR, the TCR beta CDR3 was amplified from genomic DNA. Round-one PCR had primers specific to each TRBV and TRBJ gene. PCR proceeded to a second round, and that round used universal primers. A single record per CDR3 protein comes from TCRdb applying MiXCR to the multiplex PCR reads. Here the sample spans about 30,000 distinct CDR3 sequences, about 43% being singletons. This clonotype was observed many times. The germline V and J ends were trimmed by 0 bases and 0 bases, with 9 bases remaining between them. From germline, CDR1 is SGHDT and CDR2 YYEEEE. The CDR3 has 16 amino acids. The rearrangement links TRBV5-6 to TRBJ2-2; no definite D call. This specimen consisted of PBMCs, obtained before or after stereotactic body radiation therapy (not recorded which). This sequence originates from a donor at least 50 years old with non-small cell lung cancer. Here the CDR3 DNA reads TGTGCCAGCAGCTTGGGGCCTGGCACGAACACCGGGGAGCTGTTTTTT. Translation gives CASSLGPGTNTGELFF.